This T cell receptor (beta chain) was sequenced during a study of blood T cell repertoires in COVID-19. Across the whole study: PBMCs, B-cell-depleted T cells, or T cells were the source of the cDNA or gDNA that made up the material.

Per the study methods: Cell counts per sample came from amplifying reference gene primers. The method was immunoSEQ multiplex PCR; TCRdb's version includes in-frame clones alone and lacks a portion of them. The V and J calls and clone size were taken over from that table, and D and trimming were inferred from the DNA. The data contain tens of thousands of clones, about 80% of them singletons. The CDR3 runs 16 residues. Unmatched junction bases numbered 5, after V lost 6 bases and J lost 3 bases. CDR1 and CDR2 from the germline V gene are MNHEY and SVGEGT. The chain is built from TRBV6-2 or TRBV6-3 and TRBJ2-2; 12 bases agree with TRBD2. This sequence was found in a human donor in a cohort sampled during active COVID-19. Sequenced material: peripheral blood. The CDR3 here is CASSYGLAGYTGELFF. CDR3 DNA: TGTGCCAGCAGCTATGGACTAGCGGGGTACACCGGGGAGCTGTTTTTT.